The T cell receptor beta chain described here comes from a study of blood T cell repertoires in COVID-19. CDR1 and CDR2 (germline): LGHNA, YNFKEQ. With V trimmed by 0 bases and J by 5 bases, 7 bases remained unmatched. The CDR3 covers 16 residues. Repertoires were generated with immunoSEQ multiplex PCR, while TCRdb's copy carries only in-frame clones and drops some. The table has more than 300,000 clones, approximately 90% seen once. This clonotype originated in a woman between 18 and 29 years old who had recovered from COVID-19. Material for sequencing was PBMCs or T cells enriched from blood (not recorded which). The V and J genes are TRBV4-2 and TRBJ2-3; TRBD2 matches 8 bases. CDR3: CASSQEVGGVGDTQYF. CDR3 DNA sequence: TGTGCCAGCAGCCAAGAGGTCGGGGGGGTCGGAGATACGCAGTATTTT.